A single sample is the source of the 23 T cell receptor beta chains below, sequenced in a study of chemoradiotherapy in HPV16-positive cancers. Assay used: immunoSEQ multiplex PCR; TCRdb lists only in-frame clones, some missing. The data show around 29,000 clones, approximately 91% seen once. The sample in question was blood, obtained from a patient who underwent chemoradiotherapy. The receptors here all came from a human donor with HPV-associated anogenital cancer.

This clone appeared a single time. This chain connects TRBV28 to TRBJ1-1; possibly TRBD1 for D (5 bases). The CDR3 is made up of 12 amino acids. Trimming pared 3 bases from V and 6 bases from J, leaving 8 bases between. CDR1 MDHEN and CDR2 SYDVKM come from the germline V gene. The CDR3 protein is CASSLRGAEAFF. CDR3 coding DNA: TGTGCCAGCAGTTTGCGGGGGGCTGAAGCTTTCTTT.

The chain combines TRBV7-2 with TRBJ1-5; tentatively, D is TRBD1 (6 bases). V lost 1 base, J lost 2 bases, and 18 bases lay in between. The CDR3 has 18 amino acids. Germline lookup yields CDR1 SGHTA and CDR2 FQGNSA. The DNA of the CDR3 is TGTGCCAGCAGCTTAGGATTTGGGGGCGCGGGGGGCAATCAGCCCCAGCATTTT. It yields the protein CASSLGFGGAGGNQPQHF.

The rearrangement links TRBV5-5 to TRBJ2-2, with 8 bases identical to TRBD1. Germline CDR1 and CDR2: SGHKS and YYEKEE (reference sequence). The CDR3 totals 16 residues. V was clipped by 4 bases and J by 0 bases; unmatched bases: 5. CDR3 in amino acids: CASSPQGAPNTGELFF. In nucleotides, the CDR3 is TGTGCCAGCAGCCCTCAGGGGGCGCCGAACACCGGGGAGCTGTTTTTT.

CDR3 nucleotide sequence: TGTGCCAGCAAACCGGGACAGGAAAAACTCCAGCCCCAGCATTTT. Translated, it gives CASKPGQEKLQPQHF. The chain has TRBV2 and TRBJ1-5, with TRBD1 identical over 8 bases. CDR3 length: 15 amino acids. Germline V gene sequence: CDR1 SNHLY, CDR2 FYNNEI. Unmatched junction bases numbered 12, after V lost 7 bases and J lost 7 bases.

The genes are TRBV4-1 and TRBJ2-1; 10 positions match TRBD2. This CDR3 region has 15 residues. V was clipped by 6 bases and J by 5 bases; unmatched bases: 7. Germline V lookup: CDR1 MGHRA, CDR2 YSYEKL. The DNA of the CDR3 is TGCGCCAGCAGGGATACTAGCGGGACGAACAATGAGCAGTTCTTC. This codes for CASRDTSGTNNEQFF.

This chain links TRBV14 with TRBJ2-7; TRBD2 matches 7 bases. CDR1 is SGHDN, CDR2 FVKESK, per germline. The CDR3 has 19 residues. The V and J ends lost 1 base and 0 bases, in that order; junction bases with no gene match: 15. CDR3 sequence reads: CASSQAGELGTKSSYEQYF. The CDR3 nucleotides are TGTGCCAGCAGCCAAGCGGGGGAACTCGGGACTAAAAGCTCCTACGAGCAGTACTTC.

The count of this clone is one. V is TRBV7-9 and J is TRBJ1-4; TRBD1 aligns across 10 bases. Germline values: CDR1 SEHNR, CDR2 FQNEAQ (reference sequence). CDR3 size: 18 residues. The ends lost 5 bases at V and 0 bases at J; junction bases unmatched: 9. The CDR3 here is CASSLLRDRGATNEKLFF. CDR3 sequence (DNA): TGTGCCAGCAGCCTTCTACGGGACAGGGGCGCAACTAATGAAAAACTGTTTTTT.

This chain uses TRBV2 with TRBJ1-3; D uncertain. Germline lookup yields CDR1 SNHLY and CDR2 FYNNEI. The CDR3 totals 15 residues. V shed 2 bases and J shed 3 bases, with 11 bases lying between them. CDR3 sequence: CASSEMGRGGNTIYF. Written as DNA, the CDR3 is TGTGCCAGCAGTGAAATGGGTAGAGGTGGAAACACCATATATTTT.

J is TRBJ1-3 and V is TRBV7-8; unclear D gene. CDR1 and CDR2 from the germline V gene are SGHVS and FQNEAQ. Trimming cost V 0 bases and J 1 base, with 13 bases left between them. This CDR3 region has 17 residues. As DNA, the CDR3 is TGTGCCAGCAGCTTAGCGCGTGGGGAAGGGTCTGGAAACACCATATATTTT. It encodes CASSLARGEGSGNTIYF.

The CDR3 is CASSTTGGGLETQYF. The CDR3 DNA follows: TGCGCCAGCAGTACGACAGGGGGCGGTTTGGAGACCCAGTACTTC. V is TRBV10-1 and J is TRBJ2-5; 10 bases are shared with TRBD1. V trimming: 5 bases; J trimming: 5 bases; junction bases outside the gene matches: 8. The CDR3 runs to 15 residues. Germline V gives CDR1 WNHNN, CDR2 SYGVQD (reference sequence).

This chain connects TRBV5-4 to TRBJ1-3; tentatively, D is TRBD1 (6 bases). Germline V gives CDR1 SGHNT, CDR2 YYREEE (reference sequence). The V end was cut by 1 base, the J end by 2 bases, with 10 bases between. The CDR3 is made up of 15 amino acids. CDR3 coding DNA: TGTGCCAGCAGCTTGAGGGGGGACCCTGGAAACACCATATATTTT. Amino acids: CASSLRGDPGNTIYF.

This chain links TRBV5-1 with TRBJ2-3; D gene unclear. This CDR3 contains 15 residues. From germline, CDR1 is SGHRS and CDR2 YFSETQ. V was clipped by 3 bases and J by 1 base, with 12 bases between them. CDR3 amino acids: CASSSEMRGTDTQYF. The CDR3 DNA sequence: TGCGCCAGCAGCTCTGAAATGCGCGGCACAGATACGCAGTATTTT.

The CDR3 protein is CASSIPGTPNTEAFF. For the CDR3, the DNA is TGTGCCAGTAGTATCCCCGGGACACCGAACACTGAAGCTTTCTTT. V gene TRBV19 combines with J gene TRBJ1-1, with D tentatively TRBD1 (6 bases). V was clipped by 3 bases and J by 1 base, with 12 bases between them. CDR3 length: 15 residues. CDR1 is LNHDA, CDR2 SQIVND, per germline (reference sequence).

This clone was counted between two and nine times. The chain carries TRBV2 and TRBJ1-2; no firm D call. The V gene's germline CDR1 is SNHLY and CDR2 FYNNEI. The CDR3 length is 13 residues. Trimming took 11 bases from V and 6 from J, leaving 19 bases between them. The CDR3 DNA follows: TGTGCCGGTACAGCACGCCTACCAAATGGCTACACCTTC. It is translated as CAGTARLPNGYTF. Using reference TRBV2 and TRBJ1-2 for the parts outside the CDR3, the full variable domain is EPEVTQTPSHQVTQMGQEVILRCVPISNHLYFYWYRQILGQKVEFLVSFYNNEISEKSEIFDDQFSVERPDGSNFTLKIRSTKLEDSAMYFCAGTARLPNGYTFGSGTRLTVV.

V usage is TRBV27 and J usage is TRBJ1-5; TRBD1 might be the D (5 bases). V gave up 5 bases and J gave up 5 bases, with 10 bases separating them. The germline CDR1 and CDR2 sequences are MNHEY and SMNVEV (reference sequence). The CDR3 is made up of 13 amino acids. The CDR3 region has the DNA TGTGCCAGCAGTCTCCGGACATATCAGCCCCAGCATTTT. Protein product: CASSLRTYQPQHF.

CDR3 loop: CASSITGTPHEQFF. Here the CDR3 DNA reads TGTGCCAGTAGTATCACCGGGACCCCACATGAGCAGTTCTTC. V gene TRBV19 combines with J gene TRBJ2-1; TRBD1 or TRBD2 may be the D gene (5 bases each). Trimming cost V 3 bases and J 8 bases, with 14 bases left between them. Germline CDR1 reads LNHDA; CDR2 reads SQIVND (reference sequence). The CDR3 is made up of 14 amino acids.

The genes are TRBV18 and TRBJ1-1; D gene uncertain. Germline loops: CDR1 KGHSH, CDR2 LQKENI. CDR3 length: 13 residues. V shed 3 bases and J shed 1 base, with 6 bases lying between them. CDR3 protein: CASSPVRNTEAFF. The CDR3, as DNA: TGTGCCAGCTCACCCGTCCGGAACACTGAAGCTTTCTTT.

The J gene is TRBJ1-3, the V gene TRBV15, with D unresolved. V was pared by 0 bases and J by 1 base, with 7 bases between. CDR3 length: 15 amino acids. Germline values: CDR1 LNHNV, CDR2 YYDKDF (reference sequence). The CDR3 loop is CATSREVASGNTIYF. CDR3 sequence (DNA): TGTGCCACCAGCAGAGAGGTCGCTTCTGGAAACACCATATATTTT.

This sequence joins TRBV19 and TRBJ2-2, with D perhaps matching TRBD1 (8 bases). V lost 3 bases and J lost 5, with 13 bases in between. The germline gives CDR1 LNHDA, CDR2 SQIVND (reference sequence). The CDR3 has 15 residues. In DNA, the CDR3 is TGTGCCAGTAGTATCGGACAGGGAGGGACCGGGGAGCTGTTTTTT. Encoded protein: CASSIGQGGTGELFF.

The chain couples TRBV6-5 to TRBJ1-5; 8 nucleotides match TRBD1. The CDR3 runs 14 residues. V trimming: 5 bases; J trimming: 5 bases; junction bases outside the gene matches: 5. Germline CDR1 is MNHEY and CDR2 is SVGAGI. The CDR3: CASSPTGVYQPQHF. The DNA of the CDR3 is TGTGCCAGCAGTCCGACAGGGGTCTATCAGCCCCAGCATTTT.

The J gene is TRBJ2-1, the V gene TRBV7-6; 9 bases map to TRBD2. Germline CDR1 is SGHVS and CDR2 is FNYEAQ. The ends lost 3 bases at V and 1 base at J; junction bases unmatched: 16. The CDR3 has 20 residues. This chain's CDR3 is CASSFLGAGGPSSSYNEQFF. Written as DNA, the CDR3 is TGTGCCAGCAGCTTTTTAGGGGCGGGAGGGCCCTCGAGTTCCTACAATGAGCAGTTCTTC.

This rearrangement joins TRBV7-2 to TRBJ1-2; D is undetermined. Trimming left V 7 bases short and J 1 base short, with 13 bases between. The CDR3 sequence is 14 residues long. Germline V gene data show CDR1 as SGHTA and CDR2 as FQGNSA. The CDR3, as DNA: TGTGCCAGCACCATGGGAGGGAATAACTATGGCTACACCTTC. Protein: CASTMGGNNYGYTF.

This clone was seen once. One junction end disagrees with the germline gene, perhaps due to a read error. The genes are TRBV11-2 and TRBJ2-3; 9 nucleotides line up with TRBD2. This CDR3 region has 16 residues. CDR1 and CDR2 from the germline V gene are SGHAT and FQNNGV. This CDR3 is CASSLVGPSAGGPRDF. Written as DNA, the CDR3 is TGTGCCAGCAGCTTAGTCGGGCCCTCGGCGGGAGGGCCAAGGGATTTT. Full variable domain (missing parts from reference TRBV11-2 and TRBJ2-3): EAGVAQSPRYKIIEKRQSVAFWCNPISGHATLYWYQQILGQGPKLLIQFQNNGVVDDSQLPKDRFSAERLKGVDSTLKIQPAKLEDSAVYLCASSLVGPSAGGPRDFGPGTRLTVL.